A selection of T cell receptor beta chains follows, all from one sample in a study of blood T cell repertoires in COVID-19. Only in-frame clones appear in the TCRdb table, and some are missing; sequencing was by immunoSEQ multiplex PCR. The sample lists tens of thousands of clones; 82% were seen once. The sample consisted of peripheral blood. Source of these receptors: a man aged 50 to 60 with active or convalescent COVID-19. The CDR3 runs from the conserved cysteine through the conserved F or W. Fields, in order: V gene, J gene, clone size, D gene, CDR3 protein, CDR3 DNA. A D gene is named only where the DNA matches it firmly. Expanded clones are given a class, and other clones once, few, many or no size at all.

TRBV12-3/TRBV12-4,TRBJ2-7,-,TRBD1,CASLWTGSYEQYF,TGTGCCAGCCTATGGACAGGTTCCTACGAGCAGTACTTC
TRBV18,TRBJ1-4,-,-,CASSPPRGGEFNEKLFF,TGTGCCAGCTCACCACCCCGCGGAGGGGAATTTAATGAAAAACTGTTTTTT
TRBV5-1,TRBJ2-3,-,-,CASSLGQNTDTQYF,TGCGCCAGCAGCTTGGGGCAGAACACAGATACGCAGTATTTT
TRBV9,TRBJ2-1,once,-,CASSVDSISYNEQFF,TGTGCCAGCAGCGTAGACTCGATTTCCTACAATGAGCAGTTCTTC
TRBV11-1,TRBJ1-4,-,-,CASSKDRSGEKLFF,TGTGCCAGCAGCAAGGACAGATCCGGTGAAAAACTGTTTTTT
TRBV12-3/TRBV12-4,TRBJ1-1,-,TRBD1,CASRLTGDTEAFF,TGTGCCAGCAGATTAACAGGGGATACTGAAGCTTTCTTT
TRBV12-2,TRBJ2-2,-,-,CASPPAGGTNTGELFF,TGTGCAAGTCCCCCGGCGGGGGGGACGAACACCGGGGAGCTGTTTTTT
TRBV28,TRBJ1-2,-,-,CASIPGVGIEGYTF,TGTGCCAGCATCCCAGGGGTTGGGATTGAGGGCTACACCTTC
TRBV28,TRBJ1-1,-,TRBD1,CASSLSKQGSLGTEAFF,TGTGCCAGCAGTTTATCCAAACAGGGGAGTTTGGGCACTGAAGCTTTCTTT
TRBV4-3,TRBJ2-7,few,-,CASSQDPGRRSEQYF,TGCGCCAGCAGCCAAGATCCAGGGAGGAGATCCGAGCAGTACTTC
TRBV2,TRBJ2-5,once,TRBD2,CASSEAWRGGRDQYF,TGTGCCAGCAGTGAAGCTTGGCGGGGGGGCCGTGACCAGTACTTC
TRBV12-3/TRBV12-4,TRBJ1-5,-,TRBD1,CASAGDRDQPQHF,TGTGCCAGCGCCGGAGACAGGGATCAGCCCCAGCATTTT